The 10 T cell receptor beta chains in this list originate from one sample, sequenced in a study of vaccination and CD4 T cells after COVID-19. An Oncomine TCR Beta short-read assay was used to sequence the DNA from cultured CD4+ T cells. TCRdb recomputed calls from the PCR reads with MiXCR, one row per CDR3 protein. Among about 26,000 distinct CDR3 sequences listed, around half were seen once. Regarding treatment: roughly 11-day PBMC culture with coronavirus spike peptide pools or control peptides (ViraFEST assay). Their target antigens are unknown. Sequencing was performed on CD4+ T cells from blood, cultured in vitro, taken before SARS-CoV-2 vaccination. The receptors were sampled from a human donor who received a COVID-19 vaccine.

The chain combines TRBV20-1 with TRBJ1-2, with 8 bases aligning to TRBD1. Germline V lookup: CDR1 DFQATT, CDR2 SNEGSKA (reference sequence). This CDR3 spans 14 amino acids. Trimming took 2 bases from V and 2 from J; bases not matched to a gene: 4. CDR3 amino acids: CSARLGQGNYGYTF. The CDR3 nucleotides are TGCAGTGCTAGACTTGGACAGGGAAACTATGGCTACACCTTC.

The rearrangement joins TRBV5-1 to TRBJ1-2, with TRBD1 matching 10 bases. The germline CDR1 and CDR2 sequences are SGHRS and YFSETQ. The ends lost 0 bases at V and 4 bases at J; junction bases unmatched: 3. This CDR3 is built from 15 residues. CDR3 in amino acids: CASSLAGTGVYGYTF. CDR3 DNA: TGCGCCAGCAGCTTGGCCGGGACAGGGGTCTATGGCTACACCTTC.

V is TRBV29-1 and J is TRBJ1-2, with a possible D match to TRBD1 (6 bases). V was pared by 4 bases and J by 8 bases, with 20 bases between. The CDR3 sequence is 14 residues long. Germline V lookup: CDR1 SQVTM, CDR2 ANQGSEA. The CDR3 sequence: CSVAAQGGSSGYTF. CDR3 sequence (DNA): TGCAGCGTTGCCGCACAGGGAGGATCTAGCGGCTACACCTTC.

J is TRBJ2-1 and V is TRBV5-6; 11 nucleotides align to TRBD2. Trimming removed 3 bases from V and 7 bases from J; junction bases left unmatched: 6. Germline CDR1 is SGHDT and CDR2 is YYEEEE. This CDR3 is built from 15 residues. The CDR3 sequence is CASSSGLAGWNEQFF. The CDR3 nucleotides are TGTGCCAGCAGCTCCGGACTAGCGGGTTGGAATGAGCAGTTCTTC.

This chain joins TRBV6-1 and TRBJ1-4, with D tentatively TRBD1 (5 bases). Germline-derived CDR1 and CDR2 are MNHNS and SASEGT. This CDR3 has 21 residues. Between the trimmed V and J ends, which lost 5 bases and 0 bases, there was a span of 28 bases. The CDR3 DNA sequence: TGTGCCAGCAGTCCTACTTATCCGGGACGGAGGGCCCTTGCAACTAATGAAAAACTGTTTTTT. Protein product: CASSPTYPGRRALATNEKLFF.

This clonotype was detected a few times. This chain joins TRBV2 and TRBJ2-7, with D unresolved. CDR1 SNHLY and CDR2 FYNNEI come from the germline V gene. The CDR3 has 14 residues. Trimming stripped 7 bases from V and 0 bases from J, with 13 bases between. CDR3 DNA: TGTGCCAGCAAAGGGTTGGGGAACTCCTACGAGCAGTACTTC. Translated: CASKGLGNSYEQYF.

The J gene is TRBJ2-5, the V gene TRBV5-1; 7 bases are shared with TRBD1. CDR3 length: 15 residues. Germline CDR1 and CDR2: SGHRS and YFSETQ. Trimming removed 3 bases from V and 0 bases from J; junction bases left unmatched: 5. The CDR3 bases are TGCGCCAGCAGCTGGGACAGTAGCTACCAAGAGACCCAGTACTTC. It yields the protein CASSWDSSYQETQYF.

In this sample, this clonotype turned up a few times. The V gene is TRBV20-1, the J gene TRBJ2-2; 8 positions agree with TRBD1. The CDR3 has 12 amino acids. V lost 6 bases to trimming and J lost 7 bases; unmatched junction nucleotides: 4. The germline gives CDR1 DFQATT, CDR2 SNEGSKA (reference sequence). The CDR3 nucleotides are TGCAGTGCACAGGGGGTAATCGGGGAGCTGTTTTTT. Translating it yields CSAQGVIGELFF.

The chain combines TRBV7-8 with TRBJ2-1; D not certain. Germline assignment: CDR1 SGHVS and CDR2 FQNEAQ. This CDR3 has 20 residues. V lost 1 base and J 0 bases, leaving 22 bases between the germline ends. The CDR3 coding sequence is TGTGCCAGCAGCTTAGACACTCTCGGCCTAGACCGCACCTCCTACAATGAGCAGTTCTTC. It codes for CASSLDTLGLDRTSYNEQFF.

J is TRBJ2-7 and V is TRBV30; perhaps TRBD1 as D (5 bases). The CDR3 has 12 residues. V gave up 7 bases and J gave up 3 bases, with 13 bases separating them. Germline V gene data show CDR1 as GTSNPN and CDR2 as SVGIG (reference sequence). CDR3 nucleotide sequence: TGTGCCTCAAAAGGGGATAACTACGAGCAGTACTTC. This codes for CASKGDNYEQYF.